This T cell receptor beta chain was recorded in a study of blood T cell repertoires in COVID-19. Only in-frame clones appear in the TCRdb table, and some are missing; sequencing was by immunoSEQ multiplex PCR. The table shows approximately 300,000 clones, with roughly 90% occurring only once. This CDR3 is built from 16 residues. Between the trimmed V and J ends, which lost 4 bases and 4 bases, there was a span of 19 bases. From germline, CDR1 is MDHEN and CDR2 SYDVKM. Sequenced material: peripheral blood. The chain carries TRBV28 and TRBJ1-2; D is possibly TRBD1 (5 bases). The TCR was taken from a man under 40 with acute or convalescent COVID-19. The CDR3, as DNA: TGTGCCAGCAGTTCTCCGCACTTAACAGGTTCCTATGGCTACACCTTC. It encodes CASSSPHLTGSYGYTF.